This TCR beta chain was obtained from a study of CD8 T cells in Susac syndrome. The CDR3 sequence is 15 residues long. Trimming pared 2 bases from V and 5 bases from J, leaving 16 bases between. Per germline, CDR1 SGHRS and CDR2 YFSETQ. RNA amounts of about 0.5 to 1 ug underwent reverse transcription with random hexamers. With immunoSEQ multiplex PCR, TCR beta CDR3 was amplified across 54 Vbeta and 13 Jbeta. In TCRdb, the immunoSEQ multiplex PCR reads were re-called with MiXCR into one record per CDR3 protein. The repertoire holds about 200,000 distinct CDR3 sequences, with about 95% as singletons. Material for sequencing was CD4+ T cells from PBMCs. The receptor comes from a human donor in good health. V and J are TRBV5-1 and TRBJ2-5, with a weak D call TRBD2 (7 bases). This CDR3 is CASSFRGALGETQYF. The DNA of the CDR3 is TGCGCCAGCAGCTTCCGGGGGGCGCTTGGGGAGACCCAGTACTTC.